This note documents a single T cell receptor beta chain sequence. CDR3 length equals 18 residues. Germline V lookup: CDR1 SEHNR, CDR2 FQNEAQ (reference sequence). Losses at the gene ends were 1 base for V and 3 bases for J; bases not matched to a gene: 11. The entry originates in a study of T cell changes during pregnancy in multiple sclerosis. The protocol was immunoSEQ multiplex PCR, while the TCRdb copy is restricted to in-frame clones and leaves out a portion. The data contain around 100,000 clones, 80% to 95% of them singletons. The sequence was obtained from a female donor with multiple sclerosis, enrolled in a pregnancy study. Here the sequenced sample was peripheral blood, taken after pregnancy. The chain uses TRBV7-9 and TRBJ2-3; 9 bases are shared with TRBD2. The CDR3 coding sequence is TGTGCCAGCAGCTTAGGACTAGCGGTCGAAACGAGAACAGATACGCAGTATTTT. It encodes CASSLGLAVETRTDTQYF.